The clone carrying this T cell receptor beta chain came up a few times. Its matching antigen is unknown. Other DNA sequences in the sample encode the same CDR3. This CDR3 is 13 amino acids long. The germline V gene has CDR1 LNHDA and CDR2 SQIVND (reference sequence). Trimming cost V 9 bases and J 2 bases; bases outside gene matches: 3. As to treatment: oral pan-JAK inhibitor, 5-10 mg twice daily. The study team obtained lesional scalp punch biopsies and peripheral blood from alopecia areata patients. This specimen comes from a study of CD8+ T cells in alopecia areata. Study summary: Treated patients were dosed with oral tofacitinib, taking 5 to 10 mg twice daily. Study results and caveats: Elevated clonality characterized lesional scalp relative to normal scalp, particularly in alopecia totalis/universalis. A great number of expanded lesional clones endured in scalp and blood during tofacitinib.

The sequencing template was cDNA reverse transcribed from extracted RNA. Only in-frame clones appear in the TCRdb table, and some are missing; sequencing was by immunoSEQ multiplex PCR. The data show fewer than 250,000 clones, about two fifths seen once. This sample comprised CD4+ T cells sorted from blood, obtained at roughly week 30, from a patient treated with tofacitinib. The rearrangement links TRBV19 to TRBJ1-5; 8 positions agree with TRBD1. The sequence came from a human donor with alopecia areata. CDR3 sequence reads: CASKDRGNQPQHF. CDR3 sequence (DNA): TGTGCCAGCAAGGACAGGGGCAATCAGCCCCAGCATTTT.